This TCR beta chain was observed in a study of blood T cell repertoires in COVID-19. About the research overall: The United States, Italy and Spain provided the acute and convalescent COVID-19 samples. The analysed material was cDNA or gDNA that came from T cells, B-cell-depleted T cells, or PBMCs.

The CDR3 loop spans 16 amino acids. Germline lookup yields CDR1 MNHNY and CDR2 SVGAGI (reference sequence). V lost 6 bases to trimming and J lost 2 bases; unmatched junction nucleotides: 9. How the authors handled the data: Estimates of nucleated cell counts were drawn from the amplification of reference gene primers. Assay: immunoSEQ multiplex PCR; the TCRdb copy retains only in-frame clones and omits some. V, J and clone size were drawn from that table, and D and trimming were deduced from the DNA. The sample has approximately 86,000 clones, 75% to 85% seen once; the top ten hold 10%. This chain links TRBV6-6 with TRBJ1-2; 10 positions agree with TRBD1. The receptor comes from a woman aged 70-85 years with acute or convalescent COVID-19. Sequencing was done on a sample of peripheral blood. The chain's CDR3 is CASRPGQGLRNYGYTF. Written as DNA, the CDR3 is TGTGCCAGCAGGCCGGGACAGGGGCTGAGAAACTATGGCTACACCTTC.